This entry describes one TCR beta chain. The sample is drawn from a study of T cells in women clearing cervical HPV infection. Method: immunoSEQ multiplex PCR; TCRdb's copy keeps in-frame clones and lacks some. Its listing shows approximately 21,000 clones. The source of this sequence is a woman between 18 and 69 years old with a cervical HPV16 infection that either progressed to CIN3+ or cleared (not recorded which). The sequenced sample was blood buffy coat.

Partial CDR3 DNA: TGTGCCAGCAGCGAGTCCCGGGACAGGGAATGGATGTTAGGGGCCAACGTC. Translation: CASSESRDREWMLGANV. The whole CDR3 reads CASSESRDREWMLGANVLTF. This chain links TRBV13 with TRBJ2-6; 9 nucleotides agree with TRBD1. Sequencing ends 3 residues short of the CDR3 end; the germline J gene provides the rest. Trimming at V came to 5 bases and at J to 4 bases, leaving 18 bases not matched to a gene. The CDR3 has 20 amino acids. Looked up from germline, CDR1 is PRHDT and CDR2 is FYEKMQ (reference sequence).